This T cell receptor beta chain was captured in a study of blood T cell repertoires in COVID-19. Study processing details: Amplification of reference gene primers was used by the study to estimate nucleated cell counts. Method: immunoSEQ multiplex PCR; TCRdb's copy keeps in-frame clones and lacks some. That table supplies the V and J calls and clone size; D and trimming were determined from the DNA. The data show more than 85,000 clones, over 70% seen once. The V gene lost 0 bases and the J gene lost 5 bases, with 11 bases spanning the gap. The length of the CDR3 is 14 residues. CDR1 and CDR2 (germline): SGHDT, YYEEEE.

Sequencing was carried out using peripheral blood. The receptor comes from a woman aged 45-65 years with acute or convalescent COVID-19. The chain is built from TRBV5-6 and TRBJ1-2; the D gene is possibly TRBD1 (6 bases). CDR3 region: CASSLGAQGYGYTF. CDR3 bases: TGTGCCAGCAGCTTGGGGGCTCAGGGGTATGGCTACACCTTC.